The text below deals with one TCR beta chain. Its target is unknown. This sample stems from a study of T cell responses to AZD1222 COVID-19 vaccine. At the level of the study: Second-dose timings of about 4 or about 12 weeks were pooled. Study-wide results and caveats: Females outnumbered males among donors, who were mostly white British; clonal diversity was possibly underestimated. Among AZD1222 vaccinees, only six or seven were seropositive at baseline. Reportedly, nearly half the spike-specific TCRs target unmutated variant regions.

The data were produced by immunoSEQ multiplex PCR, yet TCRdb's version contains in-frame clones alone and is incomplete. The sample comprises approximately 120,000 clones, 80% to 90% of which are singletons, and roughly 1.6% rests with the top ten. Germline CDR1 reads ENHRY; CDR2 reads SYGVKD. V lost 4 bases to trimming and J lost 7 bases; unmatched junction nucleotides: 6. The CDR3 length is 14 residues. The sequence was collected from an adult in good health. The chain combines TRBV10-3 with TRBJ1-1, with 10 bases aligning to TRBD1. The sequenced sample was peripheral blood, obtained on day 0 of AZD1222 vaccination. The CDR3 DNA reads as TGTGCCATCAGTGTGTCTGACAGGGGGCTTGAAGCTTTCTTT. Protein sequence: CAISVSDRGLEAFF.